Below, 18 T cell receptor beta chains from the same sample are listed, as sequenced in a study of cytomegalovirus exposure and HLA in healthy donors. The PCR used 60 Vbeta and 13 Jbeta primers. Some clones are missing from TCRdb's copy, which holds only in-frame ones; the method was immunoSEQ multiplex PCR. This sample has over 150,000 clones, with 78% found just once. Sample: PBMCs. The source of these receptors is a woman aged 50 to 65 in good health and CMV-seropositive.

This clone came up a few times. This rearrangement joins TRBV10-1 to TRBJ1-5; D uncertain. CDR1 WNHNN and CDR2 SYGVQD come from the germline V gene (reference sequence). CDR3 length equals 11 residues. Trimming took off 8 bases at V and 3 bases at J, with 5 bases between the two ends. CDR3 in amino acids: CASEYNQPQHF. CDR3 sequence (DNA): TGCGCCAGCGAGTACAATCAGCCCCAGCATTTT.

A single count supports this clone. The genes are TRBV30 and TRBJ2-7; 8 bases agree with TRBD1. V gave up 0 bases and J gave up 1 base; unmatched junction bases: 2. Germline V gives CDR1 GTSNPN, CDR2 SVGIG (reference sequence). The CDR3 totals 14 residues. The CDR3 spells CAWSVGQGSYEQYF. The CDR3 DNA reads as TGTGCCTGGAGTGTAGGACAGGGATCCTACGAGCAGTACTTC.

The chain employs TRBV5-1 and TRBJ2-1, with 7 bases matching TRBD2. V lost 4 bases, J lost 5 bases, and 6 bases stayed unmatched. The CDR3 runs 14 residues. Per germline, CDR1 SGHRS and CDR2 YFSETQ. In DNA, the CDR3 is TGCGCCAGCAGCCCCGGGACTATTCACAATGAGCAGTTCTTC. Its translation: CASSPGTIHNEQFF.

As DNA, the CDR3 is TGCGCCAGCACCACAGGGCCTGGAAACACCATATATTTT. Amino acids: CASTTGPGNTIYF. The V call is TRBV5-1, the J call TRBJ1-3; D perhaps matches TRBD1 (6 bases). With 6 bases removed from V and 2 bases from J, the gap between germline ends came to 9 bases. The CDR3 spans 13 residues. Germline V gene lookup returns CDR1 SGHRS and CDR2 YFSETQ. The full variable domain, with the rest looked up from reference TRBV5-1 and TRBJ1-3, is KAGVTQTPRYLIKTRGQQVTLSCSPISGHRSVSWYQQTPGQGLQFLFEYFSETQRNKGNFPGRFSGRQFSNSRSEMNVSTLELGDSALYLCASTTGPGNTIYFGEGSWLTVV.

The rearrangement uses TRBV19 and TRBJ1-1, with 7 bases fitting TRBD1. The CDR3 sequence is 14 residues long. Trimming took 9 bases from V and 1 from J; bases not matched to a gene: 8. Germline loops: CDR1 LNHDA, CDR2 SQIVND (reference sequence). The CDR3 reads CASKTGEKNTEAFF. In DNA, the CDR3 is TGTGCCAGCAAAACAGGGGAGAAGAACACTGAAGCTTTCTTT. Full variable domain (rest looked up from reference TRBV19 and TRBJ1-1): DGGITQSPKYLFRKEGQNVTLSCEQNLNHDAMYWYRQDPGQGLRLIYYSQIVNDFQKGDIAEGYSVSREKKESFPLTVTSAQKNPTAFYLCASKTGEKNTEAFFGQGTRLTVV.

The chain combines TRBV6-5 with TRBJ2-3; D is possibly TRBD2 (6 bases). Between the trimmed V and J ends, which lost 6 bases and 6 bases, there was a span of 13 bases. This CDR3 contains 13 residues. CDR1 MNHEY and CDR2 SVGAGI come from the germline V gene. In nucleotides, the CDR3 is TGTGCCAGCAGAACGGGAGTTCCGGATACGCAGTATTTT. Amino acid sequence: CASRTGVPDTQYF.

This clone came up once. The chain joins TRBV9 to TRBJ2-3; perhaps TRBD2 as D (5 bases). The germline V gene has CDR1 SGDLS and CDR2 YYNGEE. Deletions cut 5 bases from V and 8 bases from J, with 18 bases between. The CDR3 is made up of 14 amino acids. For the CDR3, the DNA is TGTGCCAGCAGTCCTCCCGGGGTCCAAGGTACGCAGTATTTT. Translation: CASSPPGVQGTQYF. The full variable domain, in which reference TRBV9 and TRBJ2-3 provide the parts outside the CDR3, is DSGVTQTPKHLITATGQRVTLRCSPRSGDLSVYWYQQSLDQGLQFLIQYYNGEERAKGNILERFSAQQFPDLHSELNLSSLELGDSALYFCASSPPGVQGTQYFGPGTRLTVL.

This chain uses TRBV5-1 with TRBJ1-5; 10 bases are shared with TRBD1. The CDR3 covers 15 residues. Per germline, CDR1 SGHRS and CDR2 YFSETQ. V was clipped by 5 bases and J by 5 bases; unmatched bases: 7. CDR3 sequence (DNA): TGCGCCAGCAGTCAGGGGGGGACAGGGGATCAGCCCCAGCATTTT. Translating gives CASSQGGTGDQPQHF.

The J gene is TRBJ2-3, the V gene TRBV5-4; 9 positions agree with TRBD2. CDR1 and CDR2 (germline): SGHNT, YYREEE (reference sequence). The CDR3 consists of 16 residues. Trimming took 4 bases from V and 6 from J; bases not matched to a gene: 12. The CDR3 region is CASSKPGLAAEDTQYF. In DNA, the CDR3 is TGTGCCAGCAGCAAGCCGGGACTAGCTGCGGAGGATACGCAGTATTTT.

The CDR3 sequence: CASSDPKDRGRNEQFF. The CDR3 DNA follows: TGTGCCAGCAGTGATCCCAAAGACAGGGGGCGTAATGAGCAGTTCTTC. The chain combines TRBV6-1 with TRBJ2-1; TRBD1 aligns across 10 bases. Losses at the gene ends were 3 bases for V and 7 bases for J; bases not matched to a gene: 9. This CDR3 is built from 16 residues. Germline V gene lookup returns CDR1 MNHNS and CDR2 SASEGT.

The chain employs TRBV30 and TRBJ1-2; 7 bases align to TRBD1. The V gene's germline CDR1 is GTSNPN and CDR2 SVGIG (reference sequence). Losses at the gene ends were 2 bases for V and 5 bases for J; bases not matched to a gene: 5. This CDR3 is built from 13 residues. CDR3: CAWSIGTVYGYTF. The CDR3 bases are TGTGCCTGGAGTATCGGGACAGTTTATGGCTACACCTTC.

The chain employs TRBV7-9 and TRBJ1-1; D gene unclear. The CDR3 runs to 15 residues. The V gene lost 2 bases and the J gene lost 0 bases, with 10 bases spanning the gap. Per the germline V gene, CDR1 is SEHNR and CDR2 is FQNEAQ (reference sequence). The CDR3 here is CASSLSAGLNTEAFF. The CDR3 region has the DNA TGTGCCAGCAGCTTAAGTGCAGGCTTGAACACTGAAGCTTTCTTT.

As to this clone: The sample contains more than one DNA sequence encoding this CDR3. The gene calls are TRBV5-1 and TRBJ1-4; 8 bases are shared with TRBD1. Germline V lookup: CDR1 SGHRS, CDR2 YFSETQ. This CDR3 spans 14 amino acids. The trim removed 2 bases at V and 4 bases at J, leaving 1 base unmatched. The chain's CDR3 is CASSFGQGNEKLFF. CDR3 sequence (DNA): TGCGCCAGCAGCTTCGGACAGGGTAATGAAAAACTGTTTTTT.

This clone was seen a handful of times. The V call is TRBV30, the J call TRBJ1-4; unclear D gene. The V gene's germline CDR1 is GTSNPN and CDR2 SVGIG (reference sequence). With 1 base removed from V and 5 bases from J, the gap between germline ends came to 8 bases. The CDR3 extends over 13 amino acids. The CDR3 DNA reads as TGTGCCTGGAGTGGGCGGTTGAATGAAAAACTGTTTTTT. Encoded protein: CAWSGRLNEKLFF. Variable domain in full (rest from reference TRBV30 and TRBJ1-4): SQTIHQWPATLVQPVGSPLSLECTVEGTSNPNLYWYRQAAGRGLQLLFYSVGIGQISSEVPQNLSASRPQDRQFILSSKKLLLSDSGFYLCAWSGRLNEKLFFGSGTQLSVL.

This clone appeared a single time. The chain employs TRBV5-1 and TRBJ2-1; TRBD1 agrees at 9 bases. CDR1 and CDR2 (germline): SGHRS, YFSETQ. The length of the CDR3 is 15 residues. V dropped 4 bases and J dropped 3; count of bases not matched to a gene: 5. CDR3 in amino acids: CASSNDRGDYNEQFF. The CDR3, as DNA: TGCGCCAGCAGCAACGACAGGGGGGACTACAATGAGCAGTTCTTC.

The V and J genes are TRBV7-9 and TRBJ2-7, with TRBD1 as a possible D gene (5 bases). The CDR3 runs to 12 residues. In germline, CDR1 is SEHNR, CDR2 FQNEAQ (reference sequence). Trimming pared 4 bases from V and 6 bases from J, leaving 10 bases between. Here the CDR3 reads CASSSQGGEQYF. The CDR3 DNA follows: TGTGCCAGCAGCTCCCAGGGTGGCGAGCAGTACTTC.

This sequence joins TRBV9 and TRBJ2-3; 11 positions agree with TRBD2. Germline V gives CDR1 SGDLS, CDR2 YYNGEE. J lost 11 bases, V lost 2 bases, and 7 bases had no gene match. The CDR3 runs 14 residues. The CDR3 DNA is TGTGCCAGCAGCGTCCTTCCACTAGCGGGGGAGCAGTATTTT. This encodes CASSVLPLAGEQYF.

The V gene is TRBV4-1, the J gene TRBJ2-1, with 16 nucleotides matching TRBD2. The CDR3 spans 19 residues. The V gene's germline CDR1 is MGHRA and CDR2 YSYEKL. With V trimmed by 2 bases and J by 7 bases, 11 bases remained unmatched. CDR3 loop: CASSQLRGTSGGARNEQFF. The CDR3 DNA follows: TGCGCCAGCAGCCAACTGCGTGGGACTAGCGGGGGGGCAAGGAATGAGCAGTTCTTC.